The source of this TCR beta chain is a study of beta chain features in type 1 diabetes. The trim removed 6 bases at V and 4 bases at J, leaving 12 bases unmatched. The germline CDR1 and CDR2 sequences are SQVTM and ANQGSEA. This CDR3 is built from 15 residues. Expressed TCRB transcripts were sequenced because the entire RNA isolate underwent reverse transcription. Clones were read by immunoSEQ multiplex PCR, and TCRdb kept only the in-frame ones, dropping some. The repertoire has hundreds of thousands of clones, 11% of them found once; the top ten carry roughly 0.014%. Purity (above 95%) was reached by all sorted populations.

Sequenced material: naive CD4+ T cells from blood. This receptor was obtained from a woman in her 30s in good health. The rearrangement joins TRBV29-1 to TRBJ2-1, with 7 nucleotides matching TRBD2. The CDR3 protein is CSVTGTTIQYNEQFF. The CDR3 region has the DNA TGCAGCGTCACCGGGACTACCATACAATACAATGAGCAGTTCTTC.